This TCR beta chain originates from a study of blood T cell repertoires in COVID-19. The CDR3 totals 15 residues. The ends were cut back, 6 bases at V and 8 bases at J, with 21 bases in the middle. The germline V gene encodes CDR1 MNHEY and CDR2 SVGAGI. Authors' processing steps: Estimates of nucleated cell counts were drawn from the amplification of reference gene primers. Sequencing used immunoSEQ multiplex PCR; TCRdb keeps in-frame clones, though not all of them. D and trimming come from the DNA, and the V and J calls and clone size come from that table. Here the sample spans around 250,000 clones, 80% to 85% being singletons.

The J gene is TRBJ2-3, the V gene TRBV6-5, with a possible D match to TRBD1 (6 bases). Sequencing input: PBMCs or T cells enriched from blood (not recorded which). The source is a man in his fifties or sixties who had recovered from COVID-19. Here the CDR3 reads CASRGTTGRSSTQYF. The CDR3, as DNA: TGTGCCAGCAGGGGAACGACAGGTAGAAGTAGTACGCAGTATTTT.